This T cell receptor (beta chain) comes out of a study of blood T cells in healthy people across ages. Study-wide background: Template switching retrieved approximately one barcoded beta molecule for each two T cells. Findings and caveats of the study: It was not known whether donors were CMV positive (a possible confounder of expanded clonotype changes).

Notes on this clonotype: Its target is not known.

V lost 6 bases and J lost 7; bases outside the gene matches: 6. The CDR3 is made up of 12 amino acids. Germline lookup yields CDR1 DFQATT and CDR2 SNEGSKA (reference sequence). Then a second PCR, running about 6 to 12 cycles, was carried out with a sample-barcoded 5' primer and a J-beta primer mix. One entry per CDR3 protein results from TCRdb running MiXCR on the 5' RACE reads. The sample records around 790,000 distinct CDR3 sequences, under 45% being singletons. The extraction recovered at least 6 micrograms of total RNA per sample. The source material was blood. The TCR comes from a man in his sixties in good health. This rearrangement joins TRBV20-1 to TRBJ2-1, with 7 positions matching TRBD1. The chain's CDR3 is CSAKSRGNEQFF. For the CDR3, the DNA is TGCAGTGCCAAGTCCAGGGGGAATGAGCAGTTCTTC.